This T cell receptor beta chain was sequenced for a study of blood T cells in healthy people across ages. Overall study context: When template switching was applied, about one barcoded beta molecule was captured per two T cells.

Germline V CDR1 and CDR2: LNHNV, YYDKDF (reference sequence). This CDR3 has 12 residues. The V end lost 1 base, the J end lost 10 bases, and 8 bases lay between the germline ends. Notes on the study in general: Per-million-T-cell TCR beta diversity fell roughly linearly with age. From one million sequenced T cells, diversity estimates were lower bounds.

A J-beta primer mix and a sample-barcoded 5' primer were used in a second PCR of roughly 6 to 12 cycles. Via MiXCR, TCRdb re-called the 5' RACE reads, giving one row per CDR3 protein. The sample gives about 500,000 distinct CDR3 sequences, 24% of which show up once; 8.5% to 9.5% is in the top ten. To note about this clonotype: Its antigen is not identified.

The sample was also linked to a second study, of T cells of mothers and their children. From that paper: The effect of thymic selection on TCR recombination output is similar between related and unrelated pairs.

This sequence joins TRBV15 and TRBJ1-5, with D perhaps TRBD1 (5 bases). The specimen was blood. The receptor comes from a boy between 5 and 17 years old in good health. The CDR3 reads CATSRARGPQHF. CDR3 DNA sequence: TGTGCCACCAGCAGAGCAAGGGGTCCCCAGCATTTT.